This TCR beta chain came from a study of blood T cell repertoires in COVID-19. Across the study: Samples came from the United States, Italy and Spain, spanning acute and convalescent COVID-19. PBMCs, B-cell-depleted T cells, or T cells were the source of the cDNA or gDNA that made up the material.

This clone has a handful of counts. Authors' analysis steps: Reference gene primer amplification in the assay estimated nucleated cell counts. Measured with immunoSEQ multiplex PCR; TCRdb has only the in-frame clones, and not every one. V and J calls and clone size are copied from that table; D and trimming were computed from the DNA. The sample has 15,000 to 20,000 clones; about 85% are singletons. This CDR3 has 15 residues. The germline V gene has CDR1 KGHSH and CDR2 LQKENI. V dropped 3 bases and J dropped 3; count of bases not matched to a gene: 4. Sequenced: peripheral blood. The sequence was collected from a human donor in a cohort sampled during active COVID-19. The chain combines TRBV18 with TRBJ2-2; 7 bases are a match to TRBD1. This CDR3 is CASSPMQGDTGELFF. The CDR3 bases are TGTGCCAGCTCACCTATGCAGGGGGACACCGGGGAGCTGTTTTTT.